These T cell receptor beta chains were read from a single sample in a study of T-cell memory formation after mild COVID-19. TCRdb itself ran the 5' RACE reads through MiXCR, one entry per CDR3 protein. Here the sample spans around 210,000 distinct CDR3 sequences, over 7.5% being singletons. Sample: PBMCs or a T cell subset sorted from them (not recorded which). These receptors all come from a man younger than 30 who had mild COVID-19 (a few samples of this study predate the infection). Cell type and time point are not known. Both conserved end residues are part of each CDR3. The D gene is left open where the match is weak. Some rows mark clone size as missing; the rest say once, few, many or name a class of expanded clone.

v_gene	abundance	d_gene	j_gene	CDR3nt	CDR3aa
TRBV12-3/TRBV12-4	many	TRBD2	TRBJ2-3	TGTGCCAGCAGTCCCGACCGGGGGGGCGGGGCAGATACGCAGTATTTT	CASSPDRGGGADTQYF
TRBV25-1	.	TRBD1	TRBJ2-4	TGTGCCAGCAGTGGGCCCGGGACAGGGCGACACATTCAGTACTTC	CASSGPGTGRHIQYF
TRBV24-1	many	TRBD1	TRBJ2-1	TGTGCCACCAGTGAGACAGGGGGCTCCTACAATGAGCAGTTCTTC	CATSETGGSYNEQFF
TRBV24-1	many	.	TRBJ2-2	TGTGCCACCAGTGAACCCCAGGGTTTTGGCACCGGGGAGCTGTTTTTT	CATSEPQGFGTGELFF
TRBV9	.	.	TRBJ2-3	TGTGCCAGCAGCGTAGAAGGACAGAACACAGATACGCGGTATTTT	CASSVEGQNTDTRYF
TRBV12-3/TRBV12-4	many	TRBD2	TRBJ2-1	TGTGCCAGCAGCTTTCGGGACTACTTCTACAATGAGCAGTTCTTC	CASSFRDYFYNEQFF
TRBV5-1	many	.	TRBJ2-3	TGCGCCAGCAGCGTCCAGGGGCCTCGCACAGATACGCAGTATTTT	CASSVQGPRTDTQYF
TRBV5-1	few	.	TRBJ2-4	TGCGCCAGCAGCTTGGGAGACACCACCGCCAAAAACATTCAGTACTTC	CASSLGDTTAKNIQYF
TRBV29-1	.	.	TRBJ1-4	TGCAGCGTTGAAGATTTACAGGGTTCTGAAAAACTGTTTTTT	CSVEDLQGSEKLFF
TRBV2	few	TRBD1	TRBJ1-5	TGTGCCAGCCAAGGGACAGGGGGCAAGCAGCCCCAGCATTTT	CASQGTGGKQPQHF
TRBV7-9	.	.	TRBJ2-2	TGTGCCAGCAGCTTAATCGAGGGTGTAACCGGGGAGCTGTTTTTT	CASSLIEGVTGELFF
TRBV5-1	.	TRBD1	TRBJ2-1	TGCGCCAGCAGCATCGGGACAGGGTCCCTTGAGCAGTTCTTC	CASSIGTGSLEQFF
TRBV29-1	.	.	TRBJ1-2	TGCAGCGTTGTTCGGGACATGAACTATGGCTACACCTTC	CSVVRDMNYGYTF
TRBV7-2	few	.	TRBJ2-3	TGTGCCAGCAGCTCCTCCTGGACAGATACGCAGTATTTT	CASSSSWTDTQYF
TRBV6-5	.	TRBD1	TRBJ2-5	TGTGCCAGCAGTTACAAGACAGGGTATGAGACCCAGTACTTC	CASSYKTGYETQYF
TRBV6-2/TRBV6-3	.	.	TRBJ2-1	TGTGCCAGCAGTGTAAAGCGGCAGGAGCAGTTCTTC	CASSVKRQEQFF
TRBV2	.	.	TRBJ1-6	TGTGCCAGCAGTCCTGAGGGGAATTCACCCCTCCACTTT	CASSPEGNSPLHF
TRBV27	.	.	TRBJ2-3	TGTGCCAGCAGTCCCCGCCCGGGCGAGGCGACAGATACGCAGTATTTT	CASSPRPGEATDTQYF
TRBV20-1	.	TRBD1	TRBJ1-4	TGCAGTGCTAGCCGGGACAGGGGTGAAAAACTGTTTTTT	CSASRDRGEKLFF
TRBV15	many	.	TRBJ2-3	TGTGCCACCAGCGCTAGGAGCGGCCTCCGGGCAGATACGCAGTATTTT	CATSARSGLRADTQYF
TRBV28	few	.	TRBJ1-3	TGTGCCAGCATAAACTCTGGAAACACCATATATTTT	CASINSGNTIYF
TRBV11-2	.	TRBD2	TRBJ2-1	TGTGCCAGCAGACCACTAGCGGGAGGGTTGGATGAGCAGTTCTTC	CASRPLAGGLDEQFF
TRBV15	few	.	TRBJ1-1	TGTGCCACCAGCAGAGATCTGTTGACTGAAGCTTTCTTT	CATSRDLLTEAFF
TRBV20-1	many	.	TRBJ1-1	TGCAGTGCTAGATGGGTTGAAGCTTTCTTT	CSARWVEAFF
TRBV20-1	few	TRBD1	TRBJ1-5	TGCAGTGCGGGACAGCTGGGGAGCAATCAGCCCCAGCATTTT	CSAGQLGSNQPQHF
TRBV10-3	.	.	TRBJ1-6	TGTGCCATCAGTGACAGGGCAGGCAATTCACCCCTCCACTTT	CAISDRAGNSPLHF
TRBV19	.	.	TRBJ2-5	TGTGCCAGTAGTATTTCCGTGACTCACCAAGAGACCCAGTACTTC	CASSISVTHQETQYF
TRBV24-1	.	TRBD1	TRBJ2-1	TGTGCCACCAGTGAGTCGACAGGGGTCGCCTACAATGAGCAGTTCTTC	CATSESTGVAYNEQFF